The present entry profiles one TCR beta chain with its context. Its antigen is as yet unknown. CDR1 is SGHRS and CDR2 is YFSETQ in the germline V gene. V was pared by 5 bases and J by 4 bases, with 5 bases of the junction left unmatched. There are 14 residues in the CDR3. This entry comes from a study of shared clonotypes between healthy human individuals. Study overall: A few men and a couple of women, aged 18 to 49, were donors. Whole-study findings and limits: Naive subsets generally exceeded memory subsets in estimated richness. Sampling was confined to blood; repertoires within tissues likely differ.

It was at deep level that the assay was run. The data were produced by immunoSEQ multiplex PCR, yet TCRdb's version contains in-frame clones alone and is incomplete. The data hold about 2.3 million clones, with over 90% observed a single time. The source is a man aged 18 to 30 in good health. Some clones in this sample may be carry-over from other donors' samples. The sample consisted of naive CD4+ T cells from PBMCs. Subset defined: CD45RA+ positively selected. The V gene is TRBV5-1, the J gene TRBJ2-2, with TRBD2 identical over 7 bases. CDR3 DNA sequence: TGCGCCAGCAGTGGGGGGGAGCCCACCGGGGAGCTGTTTTTT. It is translated as CASSGGEPTGELFF.